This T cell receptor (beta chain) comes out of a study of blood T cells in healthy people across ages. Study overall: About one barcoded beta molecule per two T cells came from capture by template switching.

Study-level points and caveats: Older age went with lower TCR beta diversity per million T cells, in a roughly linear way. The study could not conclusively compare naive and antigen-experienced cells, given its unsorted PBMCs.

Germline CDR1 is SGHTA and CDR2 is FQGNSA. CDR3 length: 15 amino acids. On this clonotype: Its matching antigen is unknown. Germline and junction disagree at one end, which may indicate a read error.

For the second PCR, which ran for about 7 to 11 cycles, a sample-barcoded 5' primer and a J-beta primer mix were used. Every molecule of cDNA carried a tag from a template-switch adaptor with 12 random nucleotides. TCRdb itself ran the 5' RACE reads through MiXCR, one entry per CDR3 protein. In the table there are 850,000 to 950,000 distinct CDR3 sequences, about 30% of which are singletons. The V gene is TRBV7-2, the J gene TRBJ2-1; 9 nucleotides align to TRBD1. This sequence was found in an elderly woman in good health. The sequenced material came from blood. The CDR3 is CASSSGTGHYNERYF. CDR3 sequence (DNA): TGTGCCAGCAGCTCCGGGACAGGGCACTACAATGAGCGGTACTTC.